The 13 T cell receptor beta chains in this list originate from one sample, sequenced in a study of cytomegalovirus exposure and HLA in healthy donors (dated by TCRdb to 2015 to 2018). The library was made by the immunoSEQ multiplex PCR assay. The multiplex PCR relied on a mix of 60 forward primers for TCR Vbeta segments and 13 reverse primers for TCR Jbeta segments. Held by TCRdb, this immuneACCESS table contains in-frame sequences only and omits some clones. Under half of the omission traces to an unresolved V gene where checked; the cause of the rest is unknown. For this sample there are over 150,000 clones; around 84% appear just once. The ten top clones hold roughly 8% of the sample. What was sequenced was PBMCs. The origin of the receptors is a male donor in good health and CMV-seropositive.

The rearrangement joins TRBV5-1 to TRBJ2-1; D is perhaps TRBD2 (5 bases). The CDR3 length is 13 residues. Germline CDR1 SGHRS, CDR2 YFSETQ. The V end was cut by 0 bases, the J end by 9 bases, with 10 bases between. CDR3 nucleotide sequence: TGCGCCAGCAGCTTGGAACTAGTTGCTGAGCAGTTCTTC. Translating it yields CASSLELVAEQFF.

This chain connects TRBV6-6 to TRBJ1-6; 11 bases match TRBD1. The CDR3 contains 16 residues. V shed 6 bases, J shed 7 bases, and the junction held 8 bases outside the gene matches. Germline assignment: CDR1 MNHNY and CDR2 SVGAGI (reference sequence). CDR3 sequence (DNA): TGTGCCAGCAGCCCCCGGGACAGGGGGGCAAATTCACCCCTCCACTTT. Its translation is CASSPRDRGANSPLHF.

The gene calls are TRBV9 and TRBJ2-2; 8 nucleotides agree with TRBD1. Germline CDR1 reads SGDLS; CDR2 reads YYNGEE. The CDR3 spans 15 residues. V shed 0 bases and J 4 bases; nucleotides not matched to a gene: 2. CDR3 nucleotide sequence: TGTGCCAGCAGCGTAGGGGACAGGTCCACCGGGGAGCTGTTTTTT. Its protein is CASSVGDRSTGELFF.

The chain employs TRBV27 and TRBJ2-2, with D perhaps TRBD1 (6 bases). V was pared by 6 bases and J by 7 bases, with 15 bases between. This CDR3 region has 14 residues. Germline CDR1 reads MNHEY; CDR2 reads SMNVEV (reference sequence). The CDR3 coding sequence is TGTGCCAGCAGGAACAGGGTGTGGGGCGGGGAGCTGTTTTTT. Amino acids: CASRNRVWGGELFF.

This chain uses TRBV27 with TRBJ2-7, with 7 bases lining up with TRBD2. Looked up from germline, CDR1 is MNHEY and CDR2 is SMNVEV (reference sequence). The CDR3 is 12 residues long. V lost 6 bases, J lost 9 bases, and 8 bases stayed unmatched. CDR3 in amino acids: CASRGGTPGQYF. CDR3 sequence (DNA): TGTGCCAGCAGGGGGGGGACTCCCGGGCAGTACTTC.

CDR3 nucleotide sequence: TGTGCCAGCAGACGGGGGACAGCGTCTAATGAAAAACTGTTTTTT. The encoded protein is CASRRGTASNEKLFF. The rearrangement uses TRBV28 and TRBJ1-4, with 7 positions matching TRBD1. The V and J ends lost 6 bases and 3 bases, in that order; junction bases with no gene match: 7. Germline loops: CDR1 MDHEN, CDR2 SYDVKM. This CDR3 is built from 15 residues. Complete variable domain (other parts from reference TRBV28 and TRBJ1-4): DVKVTQSSRYLVKRTGEKVFLECVQDMDHENMFWYRQDPGLGLRLIYFSYDVKMKEKGDIPEGYSVSREKKERFSLILESASTNQTSMYLCASRRGTASNEKLFFGSGTQLSVL.

This chain uses TRBV9 with TRBJ2-7; D is ambiguous. V lost 0 bases and J lost 0, with 7 bases in between. CDR1 and CDR2 (germline): SGDLS, YYNGEE. This CDR3 is built from 14 residues. CDR3 coding DNA: TGTGCCAGCAGCGTAGGGAGTAGCTCCTACGAGCAGTACTTC. Its protein is CASSVGSSSYEQYF.

A single count supports this clone. CDR3 protein: CASSIRFLTDTQYF. In nucleotides, the CDR3 is TGTGCCAGTAGTATTAGATTTCTCACAGATACGCAGTATTTT. The V and J genes are TRBV19 and TRBJ2-3; no clear D. The germline V gene has CDR1 LNHDA and CDR2 SQIVND (reference sequence). Trimming shortened V by 3 bases and J by 2 bases, and 9 bases separated the two germline ends. The CDR3 has 14 residues.

V usage is TRBV5-8 and J usage is TRBJ2-1; 13 bases map to TRBD2. After removal of 1 base from V and 5 bases from J, the junction contained 6 bases not matched to a gene. The CDR3 totals 17 residues. Germline V CDR1 and CDR2: SGHTS, YDEGEE. The CDR3 nucleotides are TGTGCCAGCAGCTTGCCCCGACTAGCGGGAGGAAACAATGAGCAGTTCTTC. Translated, it gives CASSLPRLAGGNNEQFF. Using reference TRBV5-8 and TRBJ2-1 for the parts outside the CDR3, the full variable domain is EAGVTQSPTHLIKTRGQQATLRCSPISGHTSVYWYQQALGLGLQFLLWYDEGEERNRGNFPPRFSGRQFPNYSSELNVNALELEDSALYLCASSLPRLAGGNNEQFFGPGTRLTVL.

V and J are TRBV19 and TRBJ2-7, with TRBD2 matching over 14 bases. Germline assignment: CDR1 LNHDA and CDR2 SQIVND (reference sequence). The CDR3 is 14 amino acids. J gave up 6 bases and V 6 bases, and 4 bases lay outside the gene matches. CDR3 residues: CASRGLAGVGEQYF. The DNA for the CDR3 is TGTGCCAGTAGGGGACTAGCGGGAGTCGGCGAGCAGTACTTC.

The chain recombines TRBV15 with TRBJ2-7, with TRBD1 identical over 7 bases. The CDR3 runs to 16 residues. CDR1 and CDR2 from the germline V gene are LNHNV and YYDKDF (reference sequence). Trimming at V came to 1 base and at J to 5 bases, leaving 11 bases not matched to a gene. The CDR3 DNA reads TGTGCCACCAGCAGAGGTAGGGTGGGCAGGGGGAACGAGCAGTACTTC. This translates into CATSRGRVGRGNEQYF.

The V and J genes are TRBV6-1 and TRBJ2-5; possible D gene TRBD1, 5 bases. V lost 5 bases and J 5 bases, leaving 9 bases between the germline ends. CDR3 length equals 12 residues. CDR1 and CDR2 (germline): MNHNS, SASEGT. In nucleotides, the CDR3 is TGTGCCAGCAGTACAGCAGGGGAGACCCAGTACTTC. This sequence encodes CASSTAGETQYF.

This clone has just one count. This chain connects TRBV6-1 to TRBJ2-3; no clear D gene. The length of the CDR3 is 17 residues. In germline, CDR1 is MNHNS, CDR2 SASEGT. V lost 3 bases and J lost 2, with 18 bases in between. CDR3 sequence reads: CASSEIVWVDNTDTQYF. For the CDR3, the DNA is TGTGCCAGCAGTGAGATAGTCTGGGTAGACAACACAGATACGCAGTATTTT.